Presented here are 16 T cell receptor beta chains from one specimen sequenced in a study of shared clonotypes between healthy human individuals. Generated by immunoSEQ multiplex PCR, the TCRdb table keeps only in-frame clones and is missing some. Found here are about 470,000 clones, roughly 80% of them singletons; the top ten hold less than 15%. Material: PBMCs. These receptors were collected from a woman aged 40 to 55 in good health. Some clones in this sample may be carry-over from other donors' samples.

The CDR3 reads CASSTGASNEKLFF. CDR3 nucleotide sequence: TGTGCCAGTAGTACGGGCGCCTCGAATGAAAAACTGTTTTTT. V usage is TRBV19 and J usage is TRBJ1-4; D unresolved. V was shortened by 4 bases and J by 5 bases, with 11 bases between the two germline ends. CDR1 is LNHDA and CDR2 is SQIVND in the germline V gene (reference sequence). The CDR3 spans 14 residues.

About this clone itself: It differs at one base from a far larger clone, so likely a read error. The chain uses TRBV4-3 and TRBJ2-2, with D hard to call. The CDR3 sequence is 16 residues long. Germline V lookup: CDR1 LGHNA, CDR2 YSLEER. Trimming removed 0 bases from V and 9 bases from J, with 17 bases in between. The CDR3 coding sequence is TGCGCCAGCAGCCAAGATGTTGGTGGAGAGACCAGGGAGCTGTTTTTT. This sequence encodes CASSQDVGGETRELFF.

This chain connects TRBV7-3 to TRBJ1-3; D unclear. Germline loops: CDR1 SGHTA, CDR2 FQGTGA. The CDR3 sequence is 15 residues long. Trimming stripped 2 bases from V and 4 bases from J, with 12 bases between. CDR3 in amino acids: CASSLGQYPGNTIYF. The CDR3 DNA reads TGTGCCAGCAGCTTAGGGCAGTATCCCGGAAACACCATATATTTT.

The chain uses TRBV28 and TRBJ2-7; D gene unclear. This CDR3 has 12 residues. Trimming shortened V by 7 bases and J by 0 bases, and 7 bases separated the two germline ends. Germline CDR1 and CDR2: MDHEN and SYDVKM. The CDR3 reads CASTSSSYEQYF. CDR3 coding DNA: TGTGCCAGCACATCCAGCTCCTACGAGCAGTACTTC.

A single count supports this clone. The chain carries TRBV6-1 and TRBJ2-5; 8 bases fit TRBD1. After removal of 4 bases from V and 5 bases from J, the junction contained 6 bases not matched to a gene. There are 14 residues in the CDR3. Germline assignment: CDR1 MNHNS and CDR2 SASEGT. The CDR3 loop is CASSGRTGRETQYF. In DNA form, the CDR3 reads TGTGCCAGCAGTGGGAGGACAGGGCGGGAGACCCAGTACTTC.

The chain carries TRBV7-2 and TRBJ2-7; no clear D gene. The CDR3 is 12 residues long. V was pared by 4 bases and J by 4 bases, with 8 bases between. Germline assignment: CDR1 SGHTA and CDR2 FQGNSA. For the CDR3, the DNA is TGTGCCAGCAGCTCCTTAACATACGAGCAGTACTTC. Protein sequence: CASSSLTYEQYF.

This chain joins TRBV7-2 and TRBJ1-2, with 7 bases that match TRBD1. This CDR3 region has 15 residues. Per germline, CDR1 SGHTA and CDR2 FQGNSA. Germline trimming cut 5 bases from V and 5 bases from J; bases unmatched to any gene: 11. The CDR3 here is CASSQGEWGLYGYTF. DNA for the CDR3: TGTGCCAGCAGCCAGGGGGAGTGGGGGCTTTATGGCTACACCTTC. The full variable domain, rest sourced from reference TRBV7-2 and TRBJ1-2, is GAGVSQSPSNKVTEKGKDVELRCDPISGHTALYWYRQSLGQGLEFLIYFQGNSAPDKSGLPSDRFSAERTGGSVSTLTIQRTQQEDSAVYLCASSQGEWGLYGYTFGSGTRLTVV.

At least ten counts were recorded for this clone. This sample includes further DNA sequences coding for the same CDR3. The chain employs TRBV5-4 and TRBJ1-1; no clear D. The germline gives CDR1 SGHNT, CDR2 YYREEE (reference sequence). This CDR3 spans 16 amino acids. V was cut by 2 bases and J by 0 bases, with 14 bases left in between. CDR3 amino acids: CASSFEVDKMNTEAFF. The CDR3 DNA follows: TGTGCCAGCAGCTTCGAGGTAGATAAAATGAACACTGAAGCTTTCTTT. The full variable domain, its missing parts supplied by reference TRBV5-4 and TRBJ1-1, is ETGVTQSPTHLIKTRGQQVTLRCSSQSGHNTVSWYQQALGQGPQFIFQYYREEENGRGNFPPRFSGLQFPNYSSELNVNALELDDSALYLCASSFEVDKMNTEAFFGQGTRLTVV.

The V call is TRBV6-1, the J call TRBJ1-1; no clear D. There are 14 residues in the CDR3. Germline values: CDR1 MNHNS, CDR2 SASEGT. Trimming stripped 4 bases from V and 0 bases from J, with 9 bases between. The CDR3 reads CASSGALMNTEAFF. The DNA of the CDR3 is TGTGCCAGCAGTGGCGCCTTAATGAACACTGAAGCTTTCTTT.

There are a few counts of this clone. The gene calls are TRBV6-5 and TRBJ1-1; TRBD1 aligns across 8 bases. The V gene end was trimmed by 6 bases and the J gene end by 6 bases; junction bases not matched to a gene: 6. Germline loops: CDR1 MNHEY, CDR2 SVGAGI. This CDR3 is 13 amino acids long. The CDR3 DNA reads TGTGCCAGCAGCACGACAGGGGTCGCTGAAGCTTTCTTT. This gives the protein CASSTTGVAEAFF.

The chain links TRBV28 to TRBJ2-1, with 8 bases aligning to TRBD1. Germline V gene sequence: CDR1 MDHEN, CDR2 SYDVKM. The CDR3 spans 14 residues. The junction had 7 bases not matched to a gene; V was cut back by 6 bases and J by 6 bases. CDR3 region: CASSEQGQGNEQFF. In DNA form, the CDR3 reads TGTGCCAGCAGCGAACAAGGACAGGGCAATGAGCAGTTCTTC. Together with reference TRBV28 and TRBJ2-1, the CDR3 gives the full variable domain: DVKVTQSSRYLVKRTGEKVFLECVQDMDHENMFWYRQDPGLGLRLIYFSYDVKMKEKGDIPEGYSVSREKKERFSLILESASTNQTSMYLCASSEQGQGNEQFFGPGTRLTVL.

V gene TRBV9 combines with J gene TRBJ2-1; D is perhaps TRBD1 or TRBD2 (5 bases each). The CDR3 is 16 amino acids. Germline CDR1 SGDLS, CDR2 YYNGEE. V gave up 0 bases and J gave up 4 bases, with 14 bases separating them. CDR3 region: CASSVVDWGSYNEQFF. The DNA for the CDR3 is TGTGCCAGCAGCGTAGTGGATTGGGGGAGTTACAATGAGCAGTTCTTC.

This sequence joins TRBV30 and TRBJ1-1; 9 nucleotides align to TRBD1. The CDR3 extends over 14 amino acids. J gave up 4 bases and V 5 bases, and 8 bases lay outside the gene matches. The germline gives CDR1 GTSNPN, CDR2 SVGIG (reference sequence). CDR3 bases: TGTGCCTGGTTGCTGGACAGGGGAGGCACTGAAGCTTTCTTT. Translated, it gives CAWLLDRGGTEAFF.

The chain recombines TRBV11-2 with TRBJ2-7; 9 nucleotides match TRBD2. Germline V gene lookup returns CDR1 SGHAT and CDR2 FQNNGV. The CDR3 has 16 amino acids. J was trimmed by 5 bases and V by 4 bases; bases with no gene match: 12. The CDR3 region has the DNA TGTGCCAGCAGCTCCCCGGCGGGGGGGCTAGCAGACGAGCAGTACTTC. This encodes CASSSPAGGLADEQYF.

The chain joins TRBV7-9 to TRBJ2-7; possible D gene TRBD1, 7 bases. CDR1 is SEHNR and CDR2 is FQNEAQ in the germline V gene (reference sequence). Trimming shortened V by 4 bases and J by 3 bases, and 10 bases separated the two germline ends. The CDR3 length is 13 residues. Here the CDR3 reads CASSSGGNYEQYF. CDR3 sequence (DNA): TGTGCCAGCAGCTCAGGGGGGAACTACGAGCAGTACTTC.

The J gene is TRBJ2-7, the V gene TRBV10-3; D is ambiguous. The CDR3 is made up of 13 amino acids. The germline V gene encodes CDR1 ENHRY and CDR2 SYGVKD. Trimming pared 0 bases from V and 3 bases from J, leaving 6 bases between. CDR3 residues: CAISESYSYEQYF. The CDR3, as DNA: TGTGCCATCAGTGAGTCGTACAGCTACGAGCAGTACTTC.